A single sample is the source of the 5 T cell receptor beta chains below, sequenced in a study of blood T cell repertoires in COVID-19. Profiling relied on immunoSEQ multiplex PCR, and the TCRdb table lists in-frame clones only, not all of them. Of some 360,000 clones listed, approximately 89% are singletons. Specimen: peripheral blood. Receptor source: a woman in her fifties or sixties with COVID-19, enrolled during active disease.

The genes are TRBV5-1 and TRBJ1-5; D is unresolved. Germline CDR1 SGHRS, CDR2 YFSETQ. V was trimmed by 1 base and J by 7 bases, leaving 12 bases between them. This CDR3 comprises 14 residues. This chain's CDR3 is CASSLSLGGQPQHF. CDR3 in DNA: TGCGCCAGCAGCTTGAGTCTCGGAGGACAGCCCCAGCATTTT.

This rearrangement joins TRBV3-1 (or the pseudogene TRBV3-2) to TRBJ2-2, with 9 bases lining up with TRBD1. The CDR3 extends over 17 amino acids. Trimming cost V 1 base and J 4 bases; bases outside gene matches: 7. Germline values: CDR1 LGHDT, CDR2 YNNKEL (reference sequence). CDR3: CASSQGGQGRGTGELFF. In DNA, the CDR3 is TGTGCCAGCAGCCAAGGTGGACAGGGGAGGGGCACCGGGGAGCTGTTTTTT.

The V call is TRBV30, the J call TRBJ1-3, with D hard to call. This CDR3 has 13 residues. Trimming shortened V by 0 bases and J by 6 bases, and 9 bases separated the two germline ends. Germline loops: CDR1 GTSNPN, CDR2 SVGIG (reference sequence). CDR3 nucleotide sequence: TGTGCCTGGAGTGTCCTCGTGTCAAACACCATATATTTT. Residues: CAWSVLVSNTIYF.

The gene calls are TRBV18 and TRBJ2-2, with a tentative D call TRBD1 (5 bases). V lost 2 bases and J lost 5, with 6 bases in between. CDR1 and CDR2 (germline): KGHSH, LQKENI. This CDR3 region has 13 residues. As DNA, the CDR3 is TGTGCCAGCTCACCAGGGGCAACCGGGGAGCTGTTTTTT. Amino acid sequence: CASSPGATGELFF.

The J gene is TRBJ2-7, the V gene TRBV3-1 (or the pseudogene TRBV3-2), with D maybe TRBD1 (6 bases). In germline, CDR1 is LGHDT, CDR2 YNNKEL (reference sequence). The CDR3 has 14 residues. Trimming cost V 4 bases and J 6 bases, with 16 bases left between them. The DNA of the CDR3 is TGTGCCAGCAGCCTTCAGGGGTTGAGCCTCGAGCAGTACTTC. Translated: CASSLQGLSLEQYF.